A single sample gave rise to the 24 T cell receptor beta chains below, sequenced in a study of T-cell memory formation after mild COVID-19. Via MiXCR, TCRdb re-called the 5' RACE reads, giving one row per CDR3 protein. The sample records fewer than 140,000 distinct CDR3 sequences, 17% being singletons. Sequenced input: PBMCs or a T cell subset sorted from them (not recorded which). These receptors originate from an adult woman who had mild COVID-19 (a few samples of this study predate the infection). Cell type and time point are not known.

This chain links TRBV29-1 with TRBJ2-7; 9 positions match TRBD1. V trimming: 0 bases; J trimming: 5 bases; junction bases outside the gene matches: 11. Germline V CDR1 and CDR2: SQVTM, ANQGSEA. The length of the CDR3 is 16 residues. CDR3 loop: CSVEDENRGRFHEQYF. The DNA for the CDR3 is TGCAGCGTTGAAGATGAGAACAGGGGGCGCTTCCACGAGCAGTACTTC.

The V and J genes are TRBV4-3 and TRBJ2-2; 7 nucleotides line up with TRBD1. The CDR3 is 15 amino acids. Trimming at V came to 3 bases and at J to 0 bases, leaving 1 base not matched to a gene. The germline V gene has CDR1 LGHNA and CDR2 YSLEER. The CDR3 bases are TGCGCCAGCAGCCAGGACAGGTCGAACACCGGGGAGCTGTTTTTT. Encoded protein: CASSQDRSNTGELFF.

The chain recombines TRBV6-1 with TRBJ2-2; 7 bases fit TRBD1. The J segment lost 0 bases and the V segment lost 5 bases, leaving 15 bases of the junction unmatched. CDR1 is MNHNS and CDR2 is SASEGT in the germline V gene. The CDR3 has 19 residues. The CDR3 here is CASSPALGWDRTNTGELFF. The CDR3 DNA reads as TGTGCCAGCAGTCCTGCTTTGGGCTGGGACAGAACGAACACCGGGGAGCTGTTTTTT.

In this sample, this clonotype turned up a few times. V gene TRBV27 combines with J gene TRBJ2-5, with a weak D call TRBD1 (6 bases). V was cut by 1 base and J by 5 bases, with 14 bases left in between. Looked up from germline, CDR1 is MNHEY and CDR2 is SMNVEV (reference sequence). This CDR3 has 15 amino acids. CDR3 sequence: CASSLLGSQGETQYF. The DNA of the CDR3 is TGTGCCAGCAGTTTATTGGGGTCGCAGGGGGAGACCCAGTACTTC.

The J gene is TRBJ2-7, the V gene TRBV12-3 or TRBV12-4; tentatively, D is TRBD1 or TRBD2 (5 bases each). This CDR3 region has 15 residues. The ends were cut back, 5 bases at V and 2 bases at J, with 16 bases in the middle. The CDR3 DNA is TGTGCCAGCAGTCCCTCAACGGGACGAACCTACGAGCAGTACTTC. Translating gives CASSPSTGRTYEQYF.

The sample holds many counts of this clonotype. The chain links TRBV7-9 to TRBJ2-7; no clear D gene. CDR3 length: 13 amino acids. V was clipped by 3 bases and J by 2 bases, with 8 bases between them. CDR1 and CDR2 (germline): SEHNR, FQNEAQ (reference sequence). The CDR3 bases are TGTGCCAGCAGCTTTAGCTTTACCTACGAGCAGTACTTC. It translates to CASSFSFTYEQYF.

This clonotype has only a few counts. The chain is built from TRBV7-9 and TRBJ2-2; 9 bases match TRBD2. This CDR3 spans 18 amino acids. V lost 4 bases to trimming and J lost 4 bases; unmatched junction nucleotides: 13. CDR1 SEHNR and CDR2 FQNEAQ come from the germline V gene (reference sequence). The chain's CDR3 is CASSYPYAGGQSTGELFF. The DNA of the CDR3 is TGTGCCAGCAGCTACCCCTATGCGGGAGGGCAAAGCACCGGGGAGCTGTTTTTT. The entire variable domain, with the rest obtained from reference TRBV7-9 and TRBJ2-2, is as follows: DTGVSQNPRHKITKRGQNVTFRCDPISEHNRLYWYRQTLGQGPEFLTYFQNEAQLEKSRLLSDRFSAERPKGSFSTLEIQRTEQGDSAMYLCASSYPYAGGQSTGELFFGEGSRLTVL.

This clonotype occurred many times. The chain links TRBV29-1 to TRBJ1-5; D perhaps matches TRBD1 (5 bases). Germline V CDR1 and CDR2: SQVTM, ANQGSEA. This CDR3 comprises 13 residues. With 6 bases removed from V and 5 bases from J, the gap between germline ends came to 14 bases. CDR3 nucleotide sequence: TGCAGCGTGGGGACTGACAGCGATCAGCCCCAGCATTTT. This gives the protein CSVGTDSDQPQHF.

This clonotype was seen only a few times. The rearrangement links TRBV4-3 to TRBJ2-7, with D uncertain. V was pared by 4 bases and J by 2 bases, with 12 bases between. Germline loops: CDR1 LGHNA, CDR2 YSLEER. The CDR3 has 14 residues. In nucleotides, the CDR3 is TGCGCCAGCAGCCTCTTTGGTGGGGCCTACGAGCAGTACTTC. Its translation: CASSLFGGAYEQYF.

V usage is TRBV4-2 and J usage is TRBJ2-3; 8 bases agree with TRBD2. V shed 3 bases, J shed 6 bases, and the junction held 5 bases outside the gene matches. In germline, CDR1 is LGHNA, CDR2 YNFKEQ. The CDR3 sequence is 14 residues long. The CDR3 protein is CASSHWRGEDTQYF. In DNA form, the CDR3 reads TGTGCCAGCAGCCACTGGCGGGGGGAGGATACGCAGTATTTT.

CDR3 region: CASSPGWTEAFF. The CDR3 DNA reads as TGTGCCAGCAGCCCCGGTTGGACTGAAGCTTTCTTT. The V call is TRBV6-5, the J call TRBJ1-1; D is unclear. V lost 6 bases, J lost 5 bases, and 10 bases lay in between. The CDR3 contains 12 residues. Germline CDR1 MNHEY, CDR2 SVGAGI.

This chain connects TRBV24-1 to TRBJ1-1; D is ambiguous. This CDR3 has 16 amino acids. CDR1 KGHDR and CDR2 SFDVKD come from the germline V gene. V lost 4 bases, J lost 2 bases, and 16 bases lay in between. CDR3 coding DNA: TGTGCCACCAGTGACCCACCGGGGTCTGGTAACACTGAAGCTTTCTTT. Amino acids: CATSDPPGSGNTEAFF.

Ten or more counts support this clonotype. The chain combines TRBV7-9 with TRBJ2-5; 12 nucleotides align to TRBD2. CDR1 and CDR2 from the germline V gene are SEHNR and FQNEAQ (reference sequence). The trim removed 4 bases at V and 5 bases at J, leaving 5 bases unmatched. This CDR3 comprises 15 residues. The CDR3 protein is CASSSTSGRSETQYF. In DNA form, the CDR3 reads TGTGCCAGCAGCTCGACTAGCGGGAGATCGGAGACCCAGTACTTC.

As DNA, the CDR3 is TGCAGCCTCCTGAGCTCCTACGAGCAGTACTTC. It is translated as CSLLSSYEQYF. The rearrangement links TRBV20-1 to TRBJ2-7, with no clear D. CDR3 length equals 11 residues. Germline CDR1 is DFQATT and CDR2 is SNEGSKA (reference sequence).

This clonotype occurred a few times. The V gene is TRBV4-1, the J gene TRBJ1-5; D is unresolved. Germline loops: CDR1 MGHRA, CDR2 YSYEKL. This CDR3 has 14 residues. The ends were cut back, 0 bases at V and 7 bases at J, with 10 bases in the middle. CDR3 coding DNA: TGCGCCAGCAGCCAAGAAACGGGGTACCAGCCCCAGCATTTT. As protein: CASSQETGYQPQHF.

The V and J genes are TRBV9 and TRBJ2-7; D not certain. V lost 3 bases and J 5 bases, leaving 6 bases between the germline ends. CDR3 size: 11 residues. Germline V gives CDR1 SGDLS, CDR2 YYNGEE. CDR3 coding DNA: TGTGCCAGCAGCGAGGGCAACGAGCAGTACTTC. This gives the protein CASSEGNEQYF.

In this sample, this clonotype turned up a few times. The rearrangement links TRBV7-9 to TRBJ2-5; the D gene is possibly TRBD2 (5 bases). The CDR3 consists of 14 residues. Germline lookup yields CDR1 SEHNR and CDR2 FQNEAQ (reference sequence). The V and J ends lost 5 bases and 5 bases respectively, with 15 bases between them. The CDR3: CASSVDSRRETQYF. In DNA, the CDR3 is TGTGCCAGCAGCGTGGACTCCCGTAGGGAGACCCAGTACTTC.

This clonotype has just a few counts. The V call is TRBV20-1, the J call TRBJ2-7; D is tentatively TRBD1 or TRBD2 (6 bases each). This CDR3 is built from 12 residues. Germline CDR1 and CDR2: DFQATT and SNEGSKA (reference sequence). V was trimmed by 6 bases and J by 5 bases, leaving 14 bases between them. The DNA of the CDR3 is TGCAGTGCGGACCTGAGGGGGGACGAGCAGTACTTC. Translation gives CSADLRGDEQYF.

V is TRBV24-1 and J is TRBJ2-7, with 7 bases fitting TRBD1. CDR3 length: 15 amino acids. In germline, CDR1 is KGHDR, CDR2 SFDVKD. The J segment lost 2 bases and the V segment lost 3 bases, leaving 6 bases of the junction unmatched. The chain's CDR3 is CATSDNRGNTYEQYF. CDR3 in DNA: TGTGCCACCAGTGATAACAGGGGAAACACCTACGAGCAGTACTTC.

The CDR3 sequence is CSAPTATGHYGYTF. CDR3 bases: TGCAGTGCACCCACCGCGACAGGGCACTATGGCTACACCTTC. The chain uses TRBV20-1 and TRBJ1-2; 7 bases fit TRBD1. J was trimmed by 3 bases and V by 6 bases; bases with no gene match: 10. Germline V lookup: CDR1 DFQATT, CDR2 SNEGSKA (reference sequence). This CDR3 region has 14 residues.

V and J are TRBV4-1 and TRBJ1-1, with D possibly being TRBD1 (5 bases). CDR3 size: 15 residues. Germline loops: CDR1 MGHRA, CDR2 YSYEKL. V gave up 4 bases and J gave up 0 bases, with 12 bases separating them. CDR3 coding DNA: TGCGCCAGCAGCCTGCAGGGAGTACTGAACACTGAAGCTTTCTTT. Protein: CASSLQGVLNTEAFF.

This clonotype was counted a few times. Mismatch with germline at one junction end may stem from a read error. CDR3 nucleotides: TGCAGTGCTCGAGACAGACTCACAGATACGCAGTATTTT. Its protein is CSARDRLTDTQYF. This chain joins TRBV20-1 and TRBJ2-3, with D possibly TRBD1 on 5 matching bases. Germline CDR1 is DFQATT and CDR2 is SNEGSKA (reference sequence). This CDR3 comprises 13 residues.

This clonotype has more than one count but fewer than ten. The rearrangement joins TRBV2 to TRBJ2-7; D possibly corresponds to TRBD1 (5 bases). The V gene's germline CDR1 is SNHLY and CDR2 FYNNEI. This CDR3 is 19 amino acids long. Trimming cost V 7 bases and J 1 base, with 29 bases left between them. In DNA form, the CDR3 reads TGTGCCAGCAAAGGATCGTGGGAAGACTTGACAGAGCATTCCTACGAGCAGTACTTC. This gives the protein CASKGSWEDLTEHSYEQYF.

In this sample, this clonotype turned up a few times. The rearrangement joins TRBV29-1 to TRBJ2-7, with D tentatively TRBD1 or TRBD2 (5 bases each). The CDR3 has 14 amino acids. V was pared by 5 bases and J by 4 bases, with 18 bases between. CDR1 and CDR2 from the germline V gene are SQVTM and ANQGSEA. The DNA of the CDR3 is TGCAGCGTTATACCCCCGGGACGCGAGTACGAGCAGTACTTC. It is translated as CSVIPPGREYEQYF.